This T cell receptor beta chain was identified during a study of CD8 T cells in ankylosing spondylitis. Findings and limits, study-wide: CD8+ disease-linked clones were present at relatively low frequencies in blood. Roughly 8 highly homologous variants made up a TCR beta motif, and this motif appeared characteristic of ankylosing spondylitis blood.

On this clonotype: As yet, its antigen is unknown.

TCRdb fed the 5' RACE reads into MiXCR, producing one record per CDR3 protein. This table holds about 220,000 distinct CDR3 sequences, about 7% found once. Trimming shortened V by 5 bases and J by 1 base, and 10 bases separated the two germline ends. The CDR3 is 14 amino acids. Per the germline V gene, CDR1 is SGHRS and CDR2 is YFSETQ. This chain joins TRBV5-1 and TRBJ2-1; D remains ambiguous. The clonotype comes from a male donor with ankylosing spondylitis. Specimen: blood, either unsorted or a sorted T cell fraction (not recorded which). The DNA of the CDR3 is TGCGCCAGCAGGCTGTCGCAGTCCTACAATGAGCAGTTCTTC. It codes for CASRLSQSYNEQFF.